This T cell receptor (beta chain) originates from a study of T cells expressing NK-cell markers. Findings and limits, study-wide: Topping the CD3+CD56-NKG2C+ fraction as well were these clonotypes, in several donors. About 1.0-7.0% of CD8+ T cells in about six donors belonged to dominant NKG2C+ clonotypes.

TCRdb reprocessed the 5' RACE reads and stores each CDR3 protein as one record, lacking DNA. The table counts about 260,000 distinct CDR3 sequences; more than 3.5% lies in the top ten. Concerning this clonotype: Its antigen remains unknown.

The CDR3 is made up of 14 amino acids. Germline CDR1 SGHNT, CDR2 YYREEE (reference sequence). The TCR originated in a woman aged 18 to 75 in good health. Sample: blood T cells: a sorted CD56 or NKG2C T cell subset, CD4+ or CD8+ T cells, or bulk PBMC T cells (not recorded which). The chain is built from TRBV5-4 and TRBJ2-2; as DNA is missing, the TRBD2 call by TCRdb cannot be tested. CDR3 sequence: CASSLQEGTGELFF.